The T cell receptor beta chain under discussion was sequenced for a study of T cell responses to AZD1222 COVID-19 vaccine. Clones were sequenced by immunoSEQ multiplex PCR, and TCRdb holds only the in-frame ones, with some missing. The sample lists roughly 100,000 clones, roughly 88% occurring once. This clone was recorded only once. CDR1 MGHRA and CDR2 YSYEKL come from the germline V gene. The CDR3 has 17 residues. Trimming cost V 1 base and J 0 bases, with 12 bases left between them. The sequence was collected from an adult in good health. The chain has TRBV4-1 and TRBJ2-2; tentative D call: TRBD2 (5 bases). Sequencing used peripheral blood, obtained on day 0 of AZD1222 vaccination. Here the CDR3 DNA reads TGCGCCAGCAGCCAAGCTAGTTTCGGGGCGAACACCGGGGAGCTGTTTTTT. Translation: CASSQASFGANTGELFF.